The 30 T cell receptor beta chains in this list originate from one sample, sequenced in a study of shared clonotypes between healthy human individuals. TCRdb's table, derived via immunoSEQ multiplex PCR, lists solely in-frame clones and lacks some. The sample has under 650,000 clones, almost 97% seen once; the top ten hold 0.05% to 0.07%. Sequencing was carried out using naive CD4+ T cells sorted from blood. Described subset: CD45RA+ positively selected. The receptors were gathered from a woman aged 30 to 39 in good health.

This rearrangement joins TRBV29-1 to TRBJ2-2; possible D gene TRBD2, 5 bases. This CDR3 contains 12 residues. The V end lost 6 bases, the J end lost 4 bases, and 9 bases lay between the germline ends. Germline-derived CDR1 and CDR2 are SQVTM and ANQGSEA. CDR3 loop: CSVGILTGELFF. CDR3 bases: TGCAGCGTCGGGATTCTCACCGGGGAGCTGTTTTTT.

The rearrangement joins TRBV28 to TRBJ1-1; maybe TRBD1 (6 bases). The CDR3 is 16 amino acids. Trimming removed 3 bases from V and 2 bases from J, with 16 bases in between. Germline-derived CDR1 and CDR2 are MDHEN and SYDVKM. CDR3 residues: CASSLGPGQINTEAFF. The CDR3 nucleotides read TGTGCCAGCAGTTTGGGGCCGGGACAAATTAACACTGAAGCTTTCTTT.

In its sample, this clone was seen once. J is TRBJ2-1 and V is TRBV27; possibly TRBD2 for D (5 bases). The CDR3 is 15 residues long. The germline V gene has CDR1 MNHEY and CDR2 SMNVEV (reference sequence). The V end lost 4 bases, the J end lost 2 bases, and 12 bases lay between the germline ends. CDR3 coding DNA: TGTGCCAGCAGTTCGGAGGTCCCCACCTACAATGAGCAGTTCTTC. It specifies CASSSEVPTYNEQFF.

The chain combines TRBV7-6 with TRBJ1-5; tentative D call: TRBD1 (6 bases). The CDR3 covers 14 residues. Germline lookup yields CDR1 SGHVS and CDR2 FNYEAQ. Between the trimmed V and J ends, which lost 2 bases and 7 bases, there was a span of 12 bases. CDR3 protein: CASSLTPGEQPQHF. The CDR3 region has the DNA TGTGCCAGCAGCTTAACCCCAGGGGAACAGCCCCAGCATTTT.

This chain connects TRBV2 to TRBJ1-3, with TRBD1 matching 7 bases. Germline values: CDR1 SNHLY, CDR2 FYNNEI. This CDR3 has 15 amino acids. The trim removed 6 bases at V and 4 bases at J, leaving 9 bases unmatched. The CDR3 is CASRADRVSGNTIYF. In DNA form, the CDR3 reads TGTGCCAGCAGGGCCGACAGGGTATCAGGAAACACCATATATTTT.

Remarks on this clone: Other DNA sequences in this specimen translate into the identical CDR3. V and J are TRBV5-1 and TRBJ2-5; 7 bases map to TRBD2. The CDR3 has 13 amino acids. Germline V gene data show CDR1 as SGHRS and CDR2 as YFSETQ. V dropped 1 base and J dropped 5; count of bases not matched to a gene: 2. This chain's CDR3 is CASSLREAETQYF. The CDR3 DNA sequence: TGCGCCAGCAGCTTGCGGGAGGCTGAGACCCAGTACTTC. Variable domain in full (rest from reference TRBV5-1 and TRBJ2-5): KAGVTQTPRYLIKTRGQQVTLSCSPISGHRSVSWYQQTPGQGLQFLFEYFSETQRNKGNFPGRFSGRQFSNSRSEMNVSTLELGDSALYLCASSLREAETQYFGPGTRLLVL.

This sequence joins TRBV7-9 and TRBJ2-1, with 13 bases lining up with TRBD2. The trim removed 4 bases at V and 2 bases at J, leaving 8 bases unmatched. Germline loops: CDR1 SEHNR, CDR2 FQNEAQ (reference sequence). CDR3 length: 18 amino acids. The CDR3 coding sequence is TGTGCCAGCAGCTCACTAGCGGGAGGGCCTCTTACCTACAATGAGCAGTTCTTC. This gives the protein CASSSLAGGPLTYNEQFF.

The J gene is TRBJ1-6, the V gene TRBV7-9; 7 nucleotides match TRBD1. CDR3 length: 14 amino acids. J lost 5 bases, V lost 6 bases, and 4 bases had no gene match. Germline CDR1 and CDR2: SEHNR and FQNEAQ (reference sequence). The CDR3 loop reads CASSSGGHNSPLHF. The CDR3 region has the DNA TGTGCCAGCAGTTCAGGGGGTCATAATTCACCCCTCCACTTT.

The gene calls are TRBV5-6 and TRBJ2-4, with a weak D call TRBD2 (7 bases). Trimming shortened V by 4 bases and J by 0 bases, and 14 bases separated the two germline ends. This CDR3 region has 16 residues. Per germline, CDR1 SGHDT and CDR2 YYEEEE. The CDR3 region is CASSRRGGIAKNIQYF. CDR3 DNA: TGTGCCAGCAGCCGTAGGGGGGGAATAGCCAAAAACATTCAGTACTTC.

This clone was seen a single time. This chain connects TRBV10-1 to TRBJ1-4; 9 bases fit TRBD1. After removal of 2 bases from V and 7 bases from J, the junction contained 2 bases not matched to a gene. This CDR3 has 14 amino acids. Germline CDR1 reads WNHNN; CDR2 reads SYGVQD (reference sequence). The CDR3 sequence: CASSEGTGTEKLFF. CDR3 bases: TGCGCCAGCAGTGAGGGGACAGGGACTGAAAAACTGTTTTTT.

The rearrangement uses TRBV28 and TRBJ2-7; D unresolved. V shed 6 bases and J shed 0 bases, with 15 bases lying between them. The CDR3 consists of 15 residues. Germline CDR1 is MDHEN and CDR2 is SYDVKM. CDR3 DNA: TGTGCCAGCAGCGCCGCTAGACAAAGCTCCTACGAGCAGTACTTC. Translated, it gives CASSAARQSSYEQYF. Based on the CDR3 plus reference TRBV28 and TRBJ2-7, the full variable domain is DVKVTQSSRYLVKRTGEKVFLECVQDMDHENMFWYRQDPGLGLRLIYFSYDVKMKEKGDIPEGYSVSREKKERFSLILESASTNQTSMYLCASSAARQSSYEQYFGPGTRLTVT.

This chain uses TRBV2 with TRBJ1-3; D is undetermined. The V gene lost 6 bases and the J gene lost 3 bases, with 9 bases spanning the gap. The V gene's germline CDR1 is SNHLY and CDR2 FYNNEI. This CDR3 comprises 13 residues. The CDR3 loop is CASSNYNGNTIYF. DNA of the CDR3: TGTGCCAGCAGCAACTACAATGGAAACACCATATATTTT.

V usage is TRBV7-9 and J usage is TRBJ1-1; D call uncertain. Trimming took 5 bases from V and 4 from J, leaving 17 bases between them. Per germline, CDR1 SEHNR and CDR2 FQNEAQ (reference sequence). The CDR3 is 15 residues long. The CDR3: CASSPGPGMGTEAFF. The CDR3 DNA reads TGTGCCAGCAGCCCCGGTCCCGGGATGGGCACTGAAGCTTTCTTT.

This clone has a single count. This chain links TRBV5-1 with TRBJ2-3, with 8 bases identical to TRBD2. The CDR3 runs to 15 residues. J was trimmed by 4 bases and V by 5 bases; bases with no gene match: 9. Germline V CDR1 and CDR2: SGHRS, YFSETQ. In DNA, the CDR3 is TGCGCCAGCAGGGACGCGGGGGGATCCGCAGATACGCAGTATTTT. This encodes CASRDAGGSADTQYF.

The J gene is TRBJ1-2, the V gene TRBV9; D is unresolved. The CDR3 extends over 13 amino acids. CDR1 SGDLS and CDR2 YYNGEE come from the germline V gene. V lost 5 bases and J 2 bases, leaving 10 bases between the germline ends. Here the CDR3 reads CASSRLGNYGYTF. In nucleotides, the CDR3 is TGTGCCAGCAGTAGGCTTGGGAACTATGGCTACACCTTC.

The J gene is TRBJ1-2, the V gene TRBV28; D gene unclear. Deletions cut 5 bases from V and 2 bases from J, with 3 bases between. The CDR3 has 11 residues. The germline gives CDR1 MDHEN, CDR2 SYDVKM. CDR3 sequence: CASSQNYGYTF. The CDR3 DNA is TGTGCCAGCAGTCAGAACTATGGCTACACCTTC.

CDR3 DNA: TGCAGCGTCATCCCAAAGGAGACCCAGTACTTC. Translating gives CSVIPKETQYF. The V and J genes are TRBV29-1 and TRBJ2-5; D remains ambiguous. This CDR3 is 11 amino acids long. The germline CDR1 and CDR2 sequences are SQVTM and ANQGSEA. Trimming pared 6 bases from V and 5 bases from J, leaving 10 bases between. The variable domain in full, with the rest retrieved from reference TRBV29-1 and TRBJ2-5, is SAVISQKPSRDICQRGTSLTIQCQVDSQVTMMFWYRQQPGQSLTLIATANQGSEATYESGFVIDKFPISRPNLTFSTLTVSNMSPEDSSIYLCSVIPKETQYFGPGTRLLVL.

The genes are TRBV7-8 and TRBJ2-3; TRBD2 agrees at 9 bases. Germline V gene sequence: CDR1 SGHVS, CDR2 FQNEAQ. The CDR3 extends over 15 amino acids. Unmatched junction bases numbered 4, after V lost 3 bases and J lost 3 bases. The CDR3 here is CASSLDLAGTDTQYF. CDR3 coding DNA: TGTGCCAGCAGCTTGGACCTAGCGGGAACAGATACGCAGTATTTT. The whole variable domain, filled in from reference TRBV7-8 and TRBJ2-3, reads GAGVSQSPRYKVAKRGQDVALRCDPISGHVSLFWYQQALGQGPEFLTYFQNEAQLDKSGLPSDRFFAERPEGSVSTLKIQRTQQEDSAVYLCASSLDLAGTDTQYFGPGTRLTVL.

The chain employs TRBV18 and TRBJ2-1; a possible D gene is TRBD2 (5 bases). The CDR3 length is 15 residues. V lost 2 bases and J 4 bases, leaving 12 bases between the germline ends. From germline, CDR1 is KGHSH and CDR2 LQKENI. The DNA of the CDR3 is TGTGCCAGCTCACCAGTTTCGGGATCTTACAATGAGCAGTTCTTC. Its protein is CASSPVSGSYNEQFF.

This clone occurred once. The CDR3 sequence: CASSYMADSYEQYF. The DNA for the CDR3 is TGTGCCAGCAGTTATATGGCAGACTCCTACGAGCAGTACTTC. This chain joins TRBV6-5 and TRBJ2-7; D unclear. Trimming shortened V by 3 bases and J by 0 bases, and 9 bases separated the two germline ends. CDR1 is MNHEY and CDR2 is SVGAGI in the germline V gene. This CDR3 is 14 amino acids long.

The CDR3 here is CATGRDTEAFF. For the CDR3, the DNA is TGCGCCACGGGGCGCGACACTGAAGCTTTCTTT. The J gene is TRBJ1-1, the V gene TRBV29-1; the D gene is possibly TRBD1 (5 bases). This CDR3 region has 11 residues. The germline CDR1 and CDR2 sequences are SQVTM and ANQGSEA.

V gene TRBV5-1 combines with J gene TRBJ2-3, with D tentatively TRBD2 (6 bases). The germline gives CDR1 SGHRS, CDR2 YFSETQ. The length of the CDR3 is 14 residues. The V end lost 6 bases, the J end lost 5 bases, and 16 bases lay between the germline ends. CDR3 in amino acids: CASTVGGAEDTQYF. In nucleotides, the CDR3 is TGCGCCAGCACCGTGGGGGGAGCTGAAGATACGCAGTATTTT.

The chain combines TRBV30 with TRBJ2-1, with 9 nucleotides matching TRBD2. The V gene end was trimmed by 5 bases and the J gene end by 4 bases; junction bases not matched to a gene: 6. Germline assignment: CDR1 GTSNPN and CDR2 SVGIG (reference sequence). This CDR3 region has 14 residues. The CDR3 loop is CAWSLAGIYNEQFF. The CDR3 DNA reads as TGTGCCTGGTCCCTAGCGGGGATATACAATGAGCAGTTCTTC.

This sequence joins TRBV2 and TRBJ1-1; D ambiguous. The length of the CDR3 is 15 residues. Germline CDR1 and CDR2: SNHLY and FYNNEI. Trimming took 7 bases from V and 3 from J, leaving 18 bases between them. Here the CDR3 reads CASTKQTAPDTEAFF. The CDR3 DNA reads as TGTGCCAGCACAAAACAAACAGCCCCAGACACTGAAGCTTTCTTT. Filled out from reference TRBV2 and TRBJ1-1, the complete variable domain reads EPEVTQTPSHQVTQMGQEVILRCVPISNHLYFYWYRQILGQKVEFLVSFYNNEISEKSEIFDDQFSVERPDGSNFTLKIRSTKLEDSAMYFCASTKQTAPDTEAFFGQGTRLTVV.

Comment on this clone: This specimen includes other DNA sequences encoding the same CDR3. The chain recombines TRBV5-1 with TRBJ2-5; D is unclear. This CDR3 contains 12 residues. Germline V gene sequence: CDR1 SGHRS, CDR2 YFSETQ. Deletions cut 2 bases from V and 0 bases from J, with 2 bases between. CDR3 sequence (DNA): TGCGCCAGCAGCTTAGACCAAGAGACCCAGTACTTC. Protein sequence: CASSLDQETQYF.

CDR3 sequence (DNA): TGTGCCTGGAGCCCCGGGACCCTTCTGAACACTGAAGCTTTCTTT. Translation: CAWSPGTLLNTEAFF. The V and J genes are TRBV30 and TRBJ1-1; TRBD1 might be the D (5 bases). CDR3 length: 15 residues. V shed 3 bases and J shed 0 bases, with 14 bases lying between them. CDR1 GTSNPN and CDR2 SVGIG come from the germline V gene (reference sequence).

V is TRBV4-1 and J is TRBJ1-1; D is unclear. CDR3 length: 15 residues. Germline V gene data show CDR1 as MGHRA and CDR2 as YSYEKL. The V end lost 5 bases, the J end lost 1 base, and 14 bases lay between the germline ends. The CDR3 region is CASSSVSWSNTEAFF. CDR3 DNA sequence: TGCGCCAGCAGCTCCGTTAGTTGGTCGAACACTGAAGCTTTCTTT.

The genes are TRBV27 and TRBJ1-1; maybe TRBD1 (6 bases). The CDR3 totals 15 residues. V lost 5 bases, J lost 4 bases, and 17 bases lay in between. The germline CDR1 and CDR2 sequences are MNHEY and SMNVEV (reference sequence). The CDR3: CASSTTDKGGTEAFF. The CDR3 bases are TGTGCCAGCAGTACGACAGACAAAGGGGGCACTGAAGCTTTCTTT.

Written as DNA, the CDR3 is TGTGCCAGCAGCTCTACTAGCGCGCGGACCTACGAGCAGTACTTC. Residues: CASSSTSARTYEQYF. This chain joins TRBV11-1 and TRBJ2-7; 7 bases agree with TRBD2. The V gene's germline CDR1 is SGHAT and CDR2 FQDESV (reference sequence). This CDR3 comprises 15 residues. Trimming cost V 4 bases and J 2 bases; bases outside gene matches: 8.

The CDR3 nucleotides read TGTGCCTGGAGTAGGGGGCTTAATGAAAAACTGTTTTTT. Amino acids: CAWSRGLNEKLFF. The chain uses TRBV30 and TRBJ1-4, with 7 bases identical to TRBD1. Germline V lookup: CDR1 GTSNPN, CDR2 SVGIG (reference sequence). The ends lost 2 bases at V and 4 bases at J; junction bases unmatched: 1. The CDR3 has 13 residues.